The clone carrying this T cell receptor (beta chain) was seen more than once but under ten times. Germline assignment: CDR1 MGHDK and CDR2 SYGVNS. V dropped 5 bases and J dropped 0 bases, with 9 bases sitting between them. This CDR3 comprises 14 residues. These data are taken from a study of patients and donors after allogeneic stem cell transplantation. TCRdb re-derived calls from the RT-PCR reads in MiXCR, one entry per CDR3 protein. In the table there are roughly 41,000 distinct CDR3 sequences, roughly 30% of which are singletons. The chain combines TRBV25-1 with TRBJ2-3; D uncertain. The sample comprised blood, either unsorted or a sorted T cell fraction (not recorded which). The receptor comes from a human donor who was either an allogeneic HSCT recipient or a stem cell or donor lymphocyte infusion donor (not recorded which). It is not recorded whose cells these are; they may come from a transplant donor. CDR3 sequence: CASSRWASTDTQYF. The CDR3 DNA reads as TGTGCCAGCAGTAGATGGGCCAGCACAGATACGCAGTATTTT.